The source of this T cell receptor (beta chain) is a study of identical twins. This clonotype has a handful of counts. Antigen specificity is unknown. MiXCR, applied by TCRdb to the 5' RACE reads, yields one record per CDR3 protein. The profile shows around 650,000 distinct CDR3 sequences, 7.1% of them singletons. Regarding the study as a whole: Analyses based on zero insertions could be partly confounded by invariant MAIT and iNKT cells.

The germline V gene encodes CDR1 SGHRS and CDR2 YFSETQ. V gave up 3 bases and J gave up 3 bases; unmatched junction bases: 9. CDR3 size: 18 residues. These records were also assigned to another study, of yellow fever vaccine responses in identical twins.

The specimen sequenced was PBMCs. This chain links TRBV5-1 with TRBJ2-1, with 13 bases that match TRBD2. The TCR originated in a young woman in good health. The CDR3 sequence is CASSWGLAGNPNYNEQFF. Written as DNA, the CDR3 is TGCGCCAGCAGCTGGGGACTAGCGGGGAACCCAAACTACAATGAGCAGTTCTTC.